The TCR beta chain described here comes from a study of cytomegalovirus exposure and HLA in healthy donors. General study findings and limits: Highly shared sequence variants in one cluster were likely a sequencing artifact. Among CMV-associated TCR beta chains, most appeared HLA-restricted in a later analysis. Analysis was carried out at a later point, and it linked a missense DCLRE1C variant to TCR beta V- and J-gene trimming.

60 Vbeta and 13 Jbeta primers were used in PCR. Sequenced by immunoSEQ multiplex PCR; TCRdb stores in-frame clones only, minus some. The data show 120,000 or so clones, with 80% seen just once and around 8% held by the top ten. Germline loops: CDR1 SGHVS, CDR2 FQNEAQ. The V gene end was trimmed by 4 bases and the J gene end by 0 bases; junction bases not matched to a gene: 8. CDR3 size: 16 residues. To note about this clone: Its cognate antigen is unknown.

The sequenced sample was PBMCs. The sequence was obtained from a female donor in good health and CMV-seropositive. The chain combines TRBV7-8 with TRBJ1-2; 7 bases match TRBD1. This chain's CDR3 is CASSYGQASANYGYTF. The CDR3 DNA is TGTGCCAGCAGCTACGGACAGGCATCAGCTAACTATGGCTACACCTTC. The full variable domain, completed using reference TRBV7-8 and TRBJ1-2, is GAGVSQSPRYKVAKRGQDVALRCDPISGHVSLFWYQQALGQGPEFLTYFQNEAQLDKSGLPSDRFFAERPEGSVSTLKIQRTQQEDSAVYLCASSYGQASANYGYTFGSGTRLTVV.